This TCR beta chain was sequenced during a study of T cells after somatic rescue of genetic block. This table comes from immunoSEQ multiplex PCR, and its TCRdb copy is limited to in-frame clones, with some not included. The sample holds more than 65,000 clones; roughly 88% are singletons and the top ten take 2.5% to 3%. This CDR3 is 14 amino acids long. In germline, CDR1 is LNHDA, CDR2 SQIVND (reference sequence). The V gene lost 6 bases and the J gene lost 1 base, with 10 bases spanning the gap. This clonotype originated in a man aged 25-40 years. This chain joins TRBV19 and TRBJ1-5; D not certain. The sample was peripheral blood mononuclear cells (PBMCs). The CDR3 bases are TGTGCCAGTAGGCTCGACCTAAGCAATCAGCCCCAGCATTTT. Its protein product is CASRLDLSNQPQHF.